Sequencing of this T cell receptor (beta chain) was carried out in a study of CD8 T cells in ankylosing spondylitis. Whole-study findings and limits: Clones linked to the disease showed a CD8+ phenotype. They occurred at relatively low frequencies in peripheral blood. Researchers reportedly found disease-linked clones significantly enriched in matched ankylosing spondylitis synovial fluid. Apparently characteristic of ankylosing spondylitis blood was a TCR beta motif (about eight highly homologous variants).

V shed 3 bases and J shed 6 bases, with 10 bases lying between them. Germline-derived CDR1 and CDR2 are SGHVS and FQNEAQ. The CDR3 spans 13 residues. Libraries of TCR beta came from quantitative 5'-RACE with molecular barcodes. TCRdb passed the 5' RACE reads through MiXCR, listing each CDR3 protein once. The profile shows 100,000 to 150,000 distinct CDR3 sequences, roughly 17% of them singletons. For this clonotype: Its antigen is still unknown.

This chain connects TRBV7-8 to TRBJ2-3; D is unresolved. The clonotype originates from a male donor with ankylosing spondylitis. The sample was blood, either unsorted or a sorted T cell fraction (not recorded which). CDR3 nucleotides: TGTGCCAGCAGCTTGTGGGAAATGGATACGCAGTATTTT. This sequence encodes CASSLWEMDTQYF.